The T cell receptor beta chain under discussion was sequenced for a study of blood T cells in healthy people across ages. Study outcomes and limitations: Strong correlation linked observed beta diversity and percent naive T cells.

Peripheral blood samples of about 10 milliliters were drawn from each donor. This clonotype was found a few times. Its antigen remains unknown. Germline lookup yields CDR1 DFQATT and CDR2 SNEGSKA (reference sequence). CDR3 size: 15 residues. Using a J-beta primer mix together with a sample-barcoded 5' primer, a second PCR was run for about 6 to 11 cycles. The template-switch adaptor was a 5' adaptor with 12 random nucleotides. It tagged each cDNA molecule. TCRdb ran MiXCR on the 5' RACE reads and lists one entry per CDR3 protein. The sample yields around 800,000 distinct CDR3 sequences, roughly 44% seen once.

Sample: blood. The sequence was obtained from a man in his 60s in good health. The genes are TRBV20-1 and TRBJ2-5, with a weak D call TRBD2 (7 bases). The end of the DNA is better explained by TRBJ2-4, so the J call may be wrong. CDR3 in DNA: TGCAGTGCAACGCTTGGGGGGGGGCCGGGGAACATTCAGTACTTC. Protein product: CSATLGGGPGNIQYF.